The next 17 T cell receptor beta chains were all read from a single sample in a study of graft-versus-host responses after intestinal transplantation. Sequencing used immunoSEQ multiplex PCR; TCRdb keeps in-frame clones, though not all of them. Of about 92,000 clones in the sample, about 89% were seen once. No cognate antigen is known for these TCRs. Sequencing was performed on unstimulated CD8+ T cells sorted from spleen or lymph node cells, taken before intestinal transplant. Receptor source: a human donor who received an intestinal transplant.

The V gene is TRBV9, the J gene TRBJ2-1; 9 positions match TRBD2. The CDR3 consists of 16 residues. V shed 7 bases, J shed 7 bases, and the junction held 15 bases outside the gene matches. Per germline, CDR1 SGDLS and CDR2 YYNGEE. CDR3 in amino acids: CASGGSGSGGRNEQFF. CDR3 coding DNA: TGTGCCAGCGGAGGTAGCGGGAGTGGCGGTCGAAATGAGCAGTTCTTC. Supplemented by reference TRBV9 and TRBJ2-1, the full variable domain reads DSGVTQTPKHLITATGQRVTLRCSPRSGDLSVYWYQQSLDQGLQFLIQYYNGEERAKGNILERFSAQQFPDLHSELNLSSLELGDSALYFCASGGSGSGGRNEQFFGPGTRLTVL.

The chain has TRBV5-6 and TRBJ2-1, with D possibly matching TRBD1 (6 bases). This CDR3 contains 18 residues. V lost 0 bases and J 0 bases, leaving 16 bases between the germline ends. Germline CDR1 and CDR2: SGHDT and YYEEEE. DNA of the CDR3: TGTGCCAGCAGCTTGGCGGTGACAGGCGACAGCTCCTACAATGAGCAGTTCTTC. Its translation: CASSLAVTGDSSYNEQFF.

This chain links TRBV10-1 with TRBJ1-1, with D possibly being TRBD1 (5 bases). The V and J ends lost 6 bases and 1 base respectively, with 9 bases between them. Per germline, CDR1 WNHNN and CDR2 SYGVQD (reference sequence). The CDR3 runs 13 residues. CDR3 loop: CASSLGQNTEAFF. Here the CDR3 DNA reads TGCGCCAGCAGCTTAGGACAGAACACTGAAGCTTTCTTT.

The chain has TRBV7-9 and TRBJ2-3, with TRBD2 as a possible D gene (5 bases). The germline gives CDR1 SEHNR, CDR2 FQNEAQ (reference sequence). V was pared by 4 bases and J by 2 bases, with 19 bases between. This CDR3 is built from 17 residues. CDR3 region: CASSWAGVGGATDTQYF. The CDR3 bases are TGTGCCAGCAGCTGGGCTGGAGTCGGAGGCGCCACAGATACGCAGTATTTT.

The chain combines TRBV21-1 with TRBJ1-2. TRBV21-1 is classified as a pseudogene. The CDR3 runs to 11 residues. CDR3 in amino acids: CASSAESPSAF. DNA for the CDR3: TGTGCCAGCAGCGCCGAGTCCCCGTCTGCCTTC.

The chain couples TRBV10-2 to TRBJ2-5; the match to TRBD2 covers 11 bases. The CDR3 sequence is 16 residues long. The V gene end was trimmed by 6 bases and the J gene end by 0 bases; junction bases not matched to a gene: 6. Per the germline V gene, CDR1 is WSHSY and CDR2 is SAAADI. CDR3 region: CASRDWTSGYQETQYF. The CDR3 DNA is TGCGCCAGCAGGGATTGGACTAGCGGGTACCAAGAGACCCAGTACTTC.

This rearrangement joins TRBV7-9 to TRBJ1-5; D is perhaps TRBD1 (6 bases). Trimming cost V 1 base and J 9 bases, with 7 bases left between them. The CDR3 has 12 amino acids. Germline V gene data show CDR1 as SEHNR and CDR2 as FQNEAQ (reference sequence). The CDR3 is CASSLGGRPQHF. The CDR3 coding sequence is TGTGCCAGCAGCTTAGGGGGGCGGCCCCAGCATTTT.

This sequence joins TRBV6-5 and TRBJ2-5; D may match TRBD1 or TRBD2 (5 bases each). CDR1 is MNHEY and CDR2 is SVGAGI in the germline V gene. The CDR3 is 15 amino acids. With 5 bases removed from V and 2 bases from J, the gap between germline ends came to 15 bases. The CDR3 loop is CASSAAGGAQETQYF. The CDR3 DNA sequence: TGTGCCAGCAGTGCTGCGGGTGGGGCGCAAGAGACCCAGTACTTC.

The table lists this clone with a count of one. The V and J genes are TRBV15 and TRBJ2-5; 9 bases align to TRBD2. The CDR3 consists of 14 residues. V gave up 5 bases and J gave up 9 bases; unmatched junction bases: 10. Per the germline V gene, CDR1 is LNHNV and CDR2 is YYDKDF (reference sequence). CDR3 loop: CATSPIAGVGPQYF. CDR3 bases: TGTGCCACCAGCCCGATAGCGGGAGTCGGGCCCCAGTACTTC.

The chain employs TRBV11-3 and TRBJ1-4, with D tentatively TRBD1 (5 bases). The CDR3 covers 17 residues. Between the trimmed V and J ends, which lost 5 bases and 4 bases, there was a span of 20 bases. Germline loops: CDR1 SGHNT, CDR2 YENEEA. CDR3 sequence reads: CASSLVRGALLNEKLFF. The CDR3, as DNA: TGTGCCAGCAGCCTAGTCCGCGGGGCCCTACTTAATGAAAAACTGTTTTTT.

J is TRBJ2-6 and V is TRBV5-1; D remains ambiguous. Germline CDR1 reads SGHRS; CDR2 reads YFSETQ. The V end lost 5 bases, the J end lost 0 bases, and 3 bases lay between the germline ends. This CDR3 has 13 amino acids. Here the CDR3 DNA reads TGCGCCAGCAGTCTCTCTGGGGCCAACGTCCTGACTTTC. The encoded protein is CASSLSGANVLTF.

This chain connects TRBV27 to TRBJ2-6; perhaps TRBD1 as D (5 bases). Germline V gene sequence: CDR1 MNHEY, CDR2 SMNVEV (reference sequence). V was trimmed by 3 bases and J by 0 bases, leaving 12 bases between them. The CDR3 totals 17 residues. CDR3 DNA sequence: TGTGCCAGCAGTTTTAATTCAGGGTTCTCTGGGGCCAACGTCCTGACTTTC. This encodes CASSFNSGFSGANVLTF.

The chain carries TRBV19 and TRBJ2-5; D is possibly TRBD1 (5 bases). Germline V gene data show CDR1 as LNHDA and CDR2 as SQIVND (reference sequence). This CDR3 spans 16 amino acids. The V end was cut by 3 bases, the J end by 4 bases, with 18 bases between. The CDR3 is CASSILYSTAGETQYF. CDR3 nucleotides: TGTGCCAGTAGTATCTTGTATTCGACAGCAGGAGAGACCCAGTACTTC.

The chain recombines TRBV5-1 with TRBJ2-1; 8 bases line up with TRBD2. The V gene's germline CDR1 is SGHRS and CDR2 YFSETQ. This CDR3 region has 15 residues. The V and J ends lost 4 bases and 1 base, in that order; junction bases with no gene match: 4. CDR3 protein: CASSTSGGSYNEQFF. Here the CDR3 DNA reads TGCGCCAGCAGCACGAGCGGGGGTTCCTACAATGAGCAGTTCTTC.

V gene TRBV9 combines with J gene TRBJ2-2, with 7 bases that match TRBD2. The CDR3 consists of 16 residues. Losses at the gene ends were 4 bases for V and 2 bases for J; bases not matched to a gene: 8. Germline V lookup: CDR1 SGDLS, CDR2 YYNGEE. CDR3 residues: CASSSPAGVNTGELFF. The CDR3 coding sequence is TGTGCCAGCAGCTCACCTGCGGGGGTAAACACCGGGGAGCTGTTTTTT.

This chain links TRBV15 with TRBJ1-5, with D perhaps TRBD1 (5 bases). CDR3 size: 14 residues. The germline V gene encodes CDR1 LNHNV and CDR2 YYDKDF (reference sequence). V was trimmed by 3 bases and J by 4 bases, leaving 10 bases between them. The chain's CDR3 is CATSSEGYNQPQHF. The CDR3 nucleotides read TGTGCCACCAGCAGTGAGGGGTATAATCAGCCCCAGCATTTT. Full variable domain (outside the CDR3, taken from reference TRBV15 and TRBJ1-5): DAMVIQNPRYQVTQFGKPVTLSCSQTLNHNVMYWYQQKSSQAPKLLFHYYDKDFNNEADTPDNFQSRRPNTSFCFLDIRSPGLGDTAMYLCATSSEGYNQPQHFGDGTRLSIL.

This chain uses TRBV6-1 with TRBJ2-5, with TRBD2 identical over 11 bases. V dropped 1 base and J dropped 2; count of bases not matched to a gene: 6. The CDR3 length is 17 residues. Germline V gene sequence: CDR1 MNHNS, CDR2 SASEGT. CDR3 region: CASSEEPGLADQETQYF. CDR3 sequence (DNA): TGTGCCAGCAGTGAAGAACCGGGACTAGCGGATCAAGAGACCCAGTACTTC.